The 19 T cell receptor beta chains below were found in one sample sequenced in a study of blood T cell repertoires in COVID-19. Sequencing used immunoSEQ multiplex PCR; TCRdb keeps in-frame clones, though not all of them. The top ten clones hold 4.2% of a sample with 100,000 or so clones, 91% of them seen once. The sequencing input was peripheral blood. These receptors were taken from a man between 18 and 29 years old with acute or convalescent COVID-19.

The rearrangement joins TRBV9 to TRBJ2-7, with D maybe TRBD1 (6 bases). V dropped 0 bases and J dropped 4 bases, with 11 bases sitting between them. The CDR3 is 14 residues long. Germline V gene sequence: CDR1 SGDLS, CDR2 YYNGEE. DNA of the CDR3: TGTGCCAGCAGCGTAGAAGGACAGCCATACGAGCAGTACTTC. Protein product: CASSVEGQPYEQYF.

This chain links TRBV11-2 with TRBJ2-1; 12 nucleotides align to TRBD2. The CDR3 length is 18 residues. The V and J ends lost 0 bases and 7 bases, in that order; junction bases with no gene match: 10. Germline V gives CDR1 SGHAT, CDR2 FQNNGV. In DNA, the CDR3 is TGTGCCAGCAGCTTAGAGGCCGGACTAGCGGGATCATTAAATGAGCAGTTCTTC. Its protein product is CASSLEAGLAGSLNEQFF.

The chain uses TRBV11-2 and TRBJ2-3, with 9 positions matching TRBD2. The CDR3 is 15 amino acids. The germline V gene has CDR1 SGHAT and CDR2 FQNNGV. J was trimmed by 1 base and V by 5 bases; bases with no gene match: 4. This chain's CDR3 is CASSQIAGGTDTQYF. DNA of the CDR3: TGTGCCAGCAGCCAGATAGCGGGGGGCACAGATACGCAGTATTTT.

The chain combines TRBV6-6 with TRBJ1-4; 7 positions agree with TRBD1. The CDR3 extends over 17 amino acids. The germline CDR1 and CDR2 sequences are MNHNY and SVGAGI (reference sequence). V dropped 5 bases and J dropped 3; count of bases not matched to a gene: 12. The CDR3 loop is CASSPTGAGVANEKLFF. The CDR3 DNA reads TGTGCCAGCAGTCCAACAGGGGCCGGGGTGGCTAATGAAAAACTGTTTTTT.

V usage is TRBV3-1 (or the pseudogene TRBV3-2) and J usage is TRBJ1-1; 7 bases fit TRBD1. Germline V gene lookup returns CDR1 LGHDT and CDR2 YNNKEL (reference sequence). With 3 bases clipped from V and 4 bases from J, the junction kept 5 bases outside the gene matches. The CDR3 contains 14 residues. Here the CDR3 reads CASSHRQGVTEAFF. In DNA, the CDR3 is TGTGCCAGCAGCCATCGACAGGGAGTCACTGAAGCTTTCTTT.

V is TRBV9 and J is TRBJ2-3, with D perhaps matching TRBD2 (6 bases). Germline values: CDR1 SGDLS, CDR2 YYNGEE. CDR3 size: 16 residues. V shed 2 bases and J shed 0 bases, with 13 bases lying between them. In DNA, the CDR3 is TGTGCCAGCAGCGTTGGAATGGGACTGAGCACAGATACGCAGTATTTT. Protein sequence: CASSVGMGLSTDTQYF.

The chain joins TRBV5-1 to TRBJ1-6; D unresolved. Germline loops: CDR1 SGHRS, CDR2 YFSETQ. Trimming shortened V by 2 bases and J by 0 bases, and 6 bases separated the two germline ends. The CDR3 spans 15 residues. CDR3 DNA: TGCGCCAGCAGCTTTTATAGCTCCTATAATTCACCCCTCCACTTT. Translating it yields CASSFYSSYNSPLHF.

This chain uses TRBV5-8 with TRBJ1-2; D is unresolved. CDR3 size: 13 residues. V was pared by 0 bases and J by 5 bases, with 8 bases between. In germline, CDR1 is SGHTS, CDR2 YDEGEE. CDR3 nucleotides: TGTGCCAGCAGCTTGGGATCGGGGTATGGCTACACCTTC. Protein product: CASSLGSGYGYTF.

On this clone: The same CDR3 arises from other DNA sequences in this sample as well. This chain links TRBV27 with TRBJ1-1; D may be TRBD1 (5 bases). The CDR3 covers 13 residues. Germline V gene data show CDR1 as MNHEY and CDR2 as SMNVEV (reference sequence). Trimming removed 3 bases at V and 4 bases at J, with 9 bases between. Here the CDR3 DNA reads TGTGCCAGCAGTTTCGGGGGGAGCACTGAAGCTTTCTTT. This codes for CASSFGGSTEAFF.

This chain joins TRBV4-1 and TRBJ2-3; D is possibly TRBD2 (6 bases). Per germline, CDR1 MGHRA and CDR2 YSYEKL. The CDR3 is made up of 15 amino acids. With 1 base removed from V and 1 base from J, the gap between germline ends came to 9 bases. The CDR3 coding sequence is TGCGCCAGCAGCCAAGTAGGACTACGCACAGATACGCAGTATTTT. Translation: CASSQVGLRTDTQYF.

The chain carries TRBV5-1 and TRBJ2-1, with D perhaps matching TRBD2 (5 bases). Germline V gene data show CDR1 as SGHRS and CDR2 as YFSETQ. The length of the CDR3 is 18 residues. Trimming shortened V by 0 bases and J by 1 base, and 17 bases separated the two germline ends. The chain's CDR3 is CASSLDMAGLPSYNEQFF. The CDR3 DNA follows: TGCGCCAGCAGCTTGGATATGGCGGGCCTGCCTTCCTACAATGAGCAGTTCTTC.

The V and J genes are TRBV24-1 and TRBJ2-7; a weak D match, TRBD1 (6 bases). The V gene lost 9 bases and the J gene lost 0 bases, with 14 bases spanning the gap. The CDR3 runs to 14 residues. Germline V gene data show CDR1 as KGHDR and CDR2 as SFDVKD. CDR3 region: CATEDSLFSYEQYF. In DNA, the CDR3 is TGTGCCACCGAGGACAGCTTATTCTCCTACGAGCAGTACTTC.

This chain joins TRBV6-6 and TRBJ1-3; D is undetermined. The V end was cut by 4 bases, the J end by 0 bases, with 10 bases between. The germline V gene encodes CDR1 MNHNY and CDR2 SVGAGI (reference sequence). The CDR3 loop spans 15 amino acids. The CDR3 DNA reads TGTGCCAGCAGTTCGACTCGTGTCTCTGGAAACACCATATATTTT. Translating gives CASSSTRVSGNTIYF.

The chain couples TRBV5-4 to TRBJ1-1; possibly TRBD1 for D (6 bases). Trimming stripped 3 bases from V and 4 bases from J, with 13 bases between. The germline V gene encodes CDR1 SGHNT and CDR2 YYREEE (reference sequence). CDR3 size: 14 residues. CDR3 nucleotides: TGTGCCAGCAGCTCCAACAGGGTTCGCACTGAAGCTTTCTTT. Its protein is CASSSNRVRTEAFF. The complete variable domain, with remaining parts taken from reference TRBV5-4 and TRBJ1-1, reads ETGVTQSPTHLIKTRGQQVTLRCSSQSGHNTVSWYQQALGQGPQFIFQYYREEENGRGNFPPRFSGLQFPNYSSELNVNALELDDSALYLCASSSNRVRTEAFFGQGTRLTVV.

The chain has TRBV18 and TRBJ2-6; 7 bases line up with TRBD1. The CDR3 consists of 18 residues. Germline trimming cut 6 bases from V and 2 bases from J; bases unmatched to any gene: 13. The germline gives CDR1 KGHSH, CDR2 LQKENI. This chain's CDR3 is CASSPYTTGWPGANVLTF. CDR3 DNA: TGTGCCAGCTCGCCTTATACGACAGGGTGGCCTGGGGCCAACGTCCTGACTTTC.

V gene TRBV6-5 combines with J gene TRBJ2-1; D is unresolved. This CDR3 has 11 amino acids. CDR1 is MNHEY and CDR2 is SVGAGI in the germline V gene. V was pared by 4 bases and J by 4 bases, with 2 bases between. DNA of the CDR3: TGTGCCAGCAGTTTATACAATGAGCAGTTCTTC. Protein product: CASSLYNEQFF.

V usage is TRBV14 and J usage is TRBJ1-2, with D uncertain. The CDR3 totals 15 residues. V lost 1 base, J lost 0 bases, and 9 bases lay in between. Germline V CDR1 and CDR2: SGHDN, FVKESK. CDR3 sequence reads: CASSQAYGPNYGYTF. CDR3 nucleotides: TGTGCCAGCAGCCAAGCGTACGGTCCTAACTATGGCTACACCTTC.

Here the CDR3 DNA reads TGTGCCAGCAGACCACAGGGCCCCTATTCCTACAATGAGCAGTTCTTC. This gives the protein CASRPQGPYSYNEQFF. V is TRBV5-6 and J is TRBJ2-1; D perhaps matches TRBD1 (6 bases). V dropped 5 bases and J dropped 1 base, with 16 bases sitting between them. Germline assignment: CDR1 SGHDT and CDR2 YYEEEE. CDR3 length: 16 amino acids.

This clone was seen a single time. The chain links TRBV25-1 to TRBJ1-6; unclear D gene. CDR1 is MGHDK and CDR2 is SYGVNS in the germline V gene. The CDR3 covers 15 residues. V lost 3 bases and J lost 14, with 20 bases in between. The CDR3 reads CASSDSSAPTAALHF. The CDR3 DNA is TGTGCCAGCAGTGATAGCTCCGCCCCGACCGCGGCCCTCCACTTT.